This TCR beta chain was documented in a study of cytomegalovirus exposure and HLA in healthy donors. Study findings and constraints: Across donors, sequencing depth was assumed by presence/absence analyses to be roughly uniform. Earlier analysis looked at TCR beta V segments, and most were productive about 87% or about 30% of the time. TCR beta V- and J-gene trimming, according to a later analysis, was linked to a missense DCLRE1C variant.

Both 60 Vbeta primers and 13 Jbeta primers went into the PCR. The method was immunoSEQ multiplex PCR; TCRdb's version includes in-frame clones alone and lacks a portion of them. This sample has under 200,000 clones; approximately 12% occur once, and the top ten carry approximately 7.8%. In regard to this clone: Its specificity is not known.

The TCR sequence derives from a man in his fifties in good health and CMV-seropositive. Specimen: PBMCs.

CDR3 loop: CASSLTGGQPSPLHF. The CDR3 coding sequence is TGTGCCAGCAGCTTAACAGGGGGGCAACCATCACCCCTCCACTTT. The gene calls are TRBV7-9 and TRBJ1-6; TRBD1 aligns across 8 bases. There are 15 residues in the CDR3. The germline gives CDR1 SEHNR, CDR2 FQNEAQ (reference sequence). Unmatched junction bases numbered 7, after V lost 2 bases and J lost 10 bases. The full variable domain, its missing parts supplied by reference TRBV7-9 and TRBJ1-6, is DTGVSQNPRHKITKRGQNVTFRCDPISEHNRLYWYRQTLGQGPEFLTYFQNEAQLEKSRLLSDRFSAERPKGSFSTLEIQRTEQGDSAMYLCASSLTGGQPSPLHFGNGTRLTVT.